What follows are 6 T cell receptor beta chains derived from one specimen sequenced in a study of blood T cell repertoires in COVID-19. TCRdb keeps only in-frame clones here, not all; method: immunoSEQ multiplex PCR. The profile shows under 130,000 clones, about 75% of them singletons. Sequencing was performed on peripheral blood. The receptors stem from a woman in her 70s with acute or convalescent COVID-19.

The CDR3 bases are TGTGCCAGCAGGGAACGGGGGGGCGAAGCTTTCTTT. Translated: CASRERGGEAFF. The gene calls are TRBV27 and TRBJ1-1, with a possible D match to TRBD1 (6 bases). V gave up 6 bases and J gave up 8 bases, with 13 bases separating them. CDR3 length equals 12 residues. CDR1 is MNHEY and CDR2 is SMNVEV in the germline V gene (reference sequence).

V usage is TRBV15 and J usage is TRBJ2-3; D is perhaps TRBD1 (5 bases). Germline V lookup: CDR1 LNHNV, CDR2 YYDKDF (reference sequence). V was clipped by 1 base and J by 1 base, with 6 bases between them. This CDR3 comprises 14 residues. CDR3 residues: CATSRVGGTDTQYF. The CDR3 nucleotides are TGTGCCACCAGCAGAGTAGGGGGCACAGATACGCAGTATTTT.

The chain carries TRBV14 and TRBJ2-3, with TRBD2 matching 7 bases. From germline, CDR1 is SGHDN and CDR2 FVKESK. Trimming removed 0 bases from V and 3 bases from J; junction bases left unmatched: 9. The CDR3 loop spans 17 amino acids. In nucleotides, the CDR3 is TGTGCCAGCAGCCAAGAGAAATACGGGGGGAGGACAGATACGCAGTATTTT. Its protein is CASSQEKYGGRTDTQYF.

The J gene is TRBJ1-6, the V gene TRBV5-1; a possible D gene is TRBD1 (6 bases). Trimming removed 0 bases at V and 7 bases at J, with 8 bases between. Germline CDR1 SGHRS, CDR2 YFSETQ. The CDR3 is 14 amino acids. The CDR3 DNA reads TGCGCCAGCAGCTTGGACAGGGCGAATTCACCCCTCCACTTT. Amino acids: CASSLDRANSPLHF.

The chain uses TRBV6-2 or TRBV6-3 and TRBJ2-7; 9 bases align to TRBD2. J was trimmed by 1 base and V by 2 bases; bases with no gene match: 3. CDR1 is MNHEY, CDR2 SVGEGT, per germline. This CDR3 is built from 15 residues. The CDR3 reads CASSYGLAGSYEQYF. In DNA, the CDR3 is TGTGCCAGCAGTTACGGCCTAGCGGGGTCCTACGAGCAGTACTTC.

This sequence joins TRBV10-3 and TRBJ2-5; unclear D gene. The germline V and J ends were trimmed by 0 bases and 2 bases, with 7 bases remaining between them. The length of the CDR3 is 14 residues. Germline V CDR1 and CDR2: ENHRY, SYGVKD. CDR3 protein: CAISESAAQETQYF. The CDR3 DNA reads as TGTGCCATCAGTGAGTCTGCGGCTCAAGAGACCCAGTACTTC.